Listed here are 20 T cell receptor beta chains from one sample, sequenced in a study of control samples from healthy donors and cancer patients. Assay used: immunoSEQ multiplex PCR; TCRdb lists only in-frame clones, some missing. The table includes under 200,000 clones, around 88% detected once. The source material was blood. All receptors derive from a woman in her 30s in good health.

The V and J genes are TRBV29-1 and TRBJ2-4; D might be TRBD1 (6 bases). The CDR3 consists of 15 residues. CDR1 and CDR2 from the germline V gene are SQVTM and ANQGSEA. Trimming took 6 bases from V and 0 from J, leaving 15 bases between them. CDR3 sequence: CSVYGTLLAKNIQYF. In DNA, the CDR3 is TGCAGCGTCTATGGGACACTCTTAGCCAAAAACATTCAGTACTTC.

This clone was observed a single time. This chain joins TRBV11-3 and TRBJ2-6; no firm D call. CDR3 length equals 14 residues. Looked up from germline, CDR1 is SGHNT and CDR2 is YENEEA. V dropped 1 base and J dropped 7 bases, with 8 bases sitting between them. CDR3: CASSLGSAANVLTF. The CDR3 DNA is TGTGCCAGCAGCTTAGGTTCGGCCGCCAACGTCCTGACTTTC.

The chain joins TRBV10-3 to TRBJ2-7, with TRBD2 as a possible D gene (7 bases). Germline-derived CDR1 and CDR2 are ENHRY and SYGVKD. With 0 bases removed from V and 5 bases from J, the gap between germline ends came to 14 bases. The CDR3 is 15 amino acids. The CDR3 DNA reads TGTGCCATCAGTGAGTCTTGGAGGGGGGGAAACGAGCAGTACGTC. This sequence encodes CAISESWRGGNEQYV.

This chain joins TRBV2 and TRBJ1-2; D is possibly TRBD1 (5 bases). The CDR3 length is 12 residues. V lost 6 bases, J lost 8 bases, and 13 bases lay in between. Looked up from germline, CDR1 is SNHLY and CDR2 is FYNNEI. The CDR3, as DNA: TGTGCCAGCAGGGGAGGGGTCTACGGCTACACCTTC. This codes for CASRGGVYGYTF. The full variable domain, its missing parts supplied by reference TRBV2 and TRBJ1-2, is EPEVTQTPSHQVTQMGQEVILRCVPISNHLYFYWYRQILGQKVEFLVSFYNNEISEKSEIFDDQFSVERPDGSNFTLKIRSTKLEDSAMYFCASRGGVYGYTFGSGTRLTVV.

The V call is TRBV4-1, the J call TRBJ2-6; TRBD2 agrees at 8 bases. This CDR3 contains 18 residues. V lost 1 base to trimming and J lost 0 bases; unmatched junction nucleotides: 5. In germline, CDR1 is MGHRA, CDR2 YSYEKL. DNA for the CDR3: TGCGCCAGCAGCCAAGCCGCGGGGGGCCTCTCTGGGGCCAACGTCCTGACTTTC. This sequence encodes CASSQAAGGLSGANVLTF.

CDR3 DNA sequence: TGTGCCAGCACCTCTGCCGGCGGCGGAAACATTCAGTACTTC. Protein product: CASTSAGGGNIQYF. The genes are TRBV28 and TRBJ2-4; unclear D gene. CDR1 and CDR2 (germline): MDHEN, SYDVKM. The ends were cut back, 7 bases at V and 6 bases at J, with 16 bases in the middle. The CDR3 totals 14 residues.

The rearrangement links TRBV29-1 to TRBJ1-2; 9 bases are a match to TRBD1. Germline-derived CDR1 and CDR2 are SQVTM and ANQGSEA. The CDR3 has 14 amino acids. The V gene end was trimmed by 1 base and the J gene end by 6 bases; junction bases not matched to a gene: 6. As DNA, the CDR3 is TGCAGCGTTGAAGGGGACAGGGAGGATAATGGCTACACCTTC. It translates to CSVEGDREDNGYTF. The complete variable domain, with remaining parts taken from reference TRBV29-1 and TRBJ1-2, reads SAVISQKPSRDICQRGTSLTIQCQVDSQVTMMFWYRQQPGQSLTLIATANQGSEATYESGFVIDKFPISRPNLTFSTLTVSNMSPEDSSIYLCSVEGDREDNGYTFGSGTRLTVV.

This clone was counted only a few times. The V and J genes are TRBV19 and TRBJ2-2; possibly TRBD2 for D (5 bases). V dropped 1 base and J dropped 1 base, with 13 bases sitting between them. The CDR3 runs 17 residues. Germline CDR1 and CDR2: LNHDA and SQIVND (reference sequence). CDR3 sequence: CASSIGPTAVNTGELFF. CDR3 DNA: TGTGCCAGTAGTATAGGCCCAACAGCGGTGAACACCGGGGAGCTGTTTTTT.

The V call is TRBV14, the J call TRBJ2-7; TRBD2 agrees at 9 bases. After removal of 1 base from V and 2 bases from J, the junction contained 6 bases not matched to a gene. Germline loops: CDR1 SGHDN, CDR2 FVKESK. This CDR3 has 16 amino acids. The DNA of the CDR3 is TGTGCCAGCAGCCAAGGAGGACTAGCGTTCACCTACGAGCAGTACTTC. It specifies CASSQGGLAFTYEQYF.

The rearrangement joins TRBV2 to TRBJ2-7; TRBD1 might be the D (6 bases). Looked up from germline, CDR1 is SNHLY and CDR2 is FYNNEI. The CDR3 has 12 residues. Trimming pared 6 bases from V and 7 bases from J, leaving 13 bases between. As DNA, the CDR3 is TGTGCCAGCAGAAAGACAGGCTGGGAGCAGTACTTC. Translating it yields CASRKTGWEQYF.

The rearrangement joins TRBV3-1 (or the pseudogene TRBV3-2) to TRBJ2-2; 9 bases map to TRBD1. This CDR3 spans 16 amino acids. The germline gives CDR1 LGHDT, CDR2 YNNKEL (reference sequence). The V segment lost 6 bases and the J segment 1 base; nucleotides outside the gene matches: 6. CDR3 sequence (DNA): TGTGCCAGCAGAGGGACAGGGAGTCTGAACACCGGGGAGCTGTTTTTT. It yields the protein CASRGTGSLNTGELFF.

The J gene is TRBJ2-7, the V gene TRBV6-1; 7 positions agree with TRBD1. Trimming took 2 bases from V and 2 from J; bases not matched to a gene: 3. The CDR3 spans 14 residues. Germline V gene sequence: CDR1 MNHNS, CDR2 SASEGT. The CDR3 reads CASSENQGAYEQYF. The CDR3 DNA reads as TGTGCCAGCAGTGAAAATCAGGGGGCCTACGAGCAGTACTTC.

The V call is TRBV27, the J call TRBJ1-5; D remains ambiguous. The V end lost 6 bases, the J end lost 2 bases, and 14 bases lay between the germline ends. Germline V gene data show CDR1 as MNHEY and CDR2 as SMNVEV (reference sequence). The CDR3 consists of 15 residues. CDR3 nucleotides: TGTGCCAGCAGATCAGTCGGACTTGGCAATCAGCCCCAGCATTTT. Its translation: CASRSVGLGNQPQHF.

The V call is TRBV24-1, the J call TRBJ2-5, with D maybe TRBD2 (5 bases). CDR1 is KGHDR and CDR2 is SFDVKD in the germline V gene. V gave up 6 bases and J gave up 8 bases, with 15 bases separating them. CDR3 length: 13 amino acids. CDR3 sequence reads: CATSLSAAQTQYF. CDR3 nucleotide sequence: TGTGCCACCAGTCTTTCAGCGGCCCAAACCCAGTACTTC.

The V call is TRBV6-5, the J call TRBJ2-7, with D tentatively TRBD2 (6 bases). There are 12 residues in the CDR3. Trimming pared 9 bases from V and 4 bases from J, leaving 13 bases between. From germline, CDR1 is MNHEY and CDR2 SVGAGI. The CDR3 spells CASRRVGYEQYV. The CDR3 region has the DNA TGTGCCAGTAGGAGGGTAGGATACGAGCAGTACGTC.

The chain links TRBV28 to TRBJ1-5, with D tentatively TRBD1 (5 bases). V shed 5 bases and J shed 7 bases, with 15 bases lying between them. Germline V gene sequence: CDR1 MDHEN, CDR2 SYDVKM. This CDR3 has 14 amino acids. The CDR3 region is CASSLTGIGQPQHF. CDR3 bases: TGTGCCAGCAGTCTCACAGGAATTGGACAGCCCCAGCATTTT. Drawing the rest from reference TRBV28 and TRBJ1-5, the complete variable domain is DVKVTQSSRYLVKRTGEKVFLECVQDMDHENMFWYRQDPGLGLRLIYFSYDVKMKEKGDIPEGYSVSREKKERFSLILESASTNQTSMYLCASSLTGIGQPQHFGDGTRLSIL.

The chain recombines TRBV9 with TRBJ1-6, with TRBD1 as a possible D gene (5 bases). CDR3 length equals 14 residues. The V gene lost 5 bases and the J gene lost 3 bases, with 9 bases spanning the gap. Germline V lookup: CDR1 SGDLS, CDR2 YYNGEE. Here the CDR3 DNA reads TGTGCCAGCAGTGAAAGGGGCTATAATTCACCCCTCCACTTT. Translation: CASSERGYNSPLHF.

The chain employs TRBV9 and TRBJ2-1, with D tentatively TRBD2 (6 bases). V dropped 0 bases and J dropped 0 bases, with 10 bases sitting between them. The CDR3 totals 16 residues. Germline assignment: CDR1 SGDLS and CDR2 YYNGEE. CDR3 region: CASSVVAGPSYNEQFF. Written as DNA, the CDR3 is TGTGCCAGCAGCGTAGTGGCGGGGCCCTCCTACAATGAGCAGTTCTTC.

Remarks on this clone: Germline is not matched at one junction end, which may reflect a read error. This chain connects TRBV3-1 (or the pseudogene TRBV3-2) to TRBJ2-2, with D possibly called TRBD1 or TRBD2 (6 bases each). The CDR3 has 13 amino acids. Germline V lookup: CDR1 LGHDT, CDR2 YNNKEL (reference sequence). This CDR3 reads CASSPMGGGQLFF. In DNA form, the CDR3 reads TGTGCCAGCAGTCCGATGGGGGGCGGGCAGCTGTTTTTT.

This chain joins TRBV9 and TRBJ2-1, with D tentatively TRBD2 (6 bases). The CDR3 spans 15 residues. Germline V gene data show CDR1 as SGDLS and CDR2 as YYNGEE. V gave up 2 bases and J gave up 9 bases, with 18 bases separating them. CDR3 amino acids: CASSVGDWQGAEQFF. The DNA of the CDR3 is TGTGCCAGCAGCGTTGGGGACTGGCAAGGGGCTGAGCAGTTCTTC.